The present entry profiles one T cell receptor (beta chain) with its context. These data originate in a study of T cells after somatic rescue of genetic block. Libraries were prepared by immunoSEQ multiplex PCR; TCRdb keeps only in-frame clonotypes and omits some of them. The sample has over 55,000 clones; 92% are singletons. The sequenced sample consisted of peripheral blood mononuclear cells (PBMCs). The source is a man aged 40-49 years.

The CDR3 DNA is TGTGCCAGCAGCCGTGGACACCCCACCGGGGAGCTGTTTTTT. Translation gives CASSRGHPTGELFF. The genes are TRBV5-8 and TRBJ2-2; weak D call: TRBD1 (5 bases). Germline V gene sequence: CDR1 SGHTS, CDR2 YDEGEE. Trimming cost V 4 bases and J 4 bases, with 11 bases left between them. The CDR3 is made up of 14 amino acids.